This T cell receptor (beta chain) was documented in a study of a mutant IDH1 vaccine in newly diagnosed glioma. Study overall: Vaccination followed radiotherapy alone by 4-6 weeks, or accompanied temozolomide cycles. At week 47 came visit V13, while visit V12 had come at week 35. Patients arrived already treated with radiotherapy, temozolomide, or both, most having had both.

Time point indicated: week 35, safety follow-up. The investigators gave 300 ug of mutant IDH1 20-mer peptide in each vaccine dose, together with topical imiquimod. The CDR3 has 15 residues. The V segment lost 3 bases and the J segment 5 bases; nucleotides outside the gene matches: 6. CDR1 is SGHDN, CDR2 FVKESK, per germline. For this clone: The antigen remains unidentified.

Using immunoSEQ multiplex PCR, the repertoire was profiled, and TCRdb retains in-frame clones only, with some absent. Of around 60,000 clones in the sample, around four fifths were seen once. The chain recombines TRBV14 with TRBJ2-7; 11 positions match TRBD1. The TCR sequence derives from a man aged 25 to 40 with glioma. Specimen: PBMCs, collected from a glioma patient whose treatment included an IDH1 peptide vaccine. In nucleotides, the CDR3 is TGTGCCAGCAGCCAGGACAGGGGGCGCATCGACGAGCAGTACTTC. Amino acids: CASSQDRGRIDEQYF.